This note documents a single TCR beta chain sequence. The entry originates in a study of spatial heterogeneity in lung cancer. For the study at large: Consistently, beta-chain sequences turned up in larger numbers than alpha-chain sequences did.

TCRdb passed the 5' RACE reads through MiXCR, listing each CDR3 protein once. Found here are 95,000 to 120,000 distinct CDR3 sequences, more than 10% of them singletons; the top ten hold approximately 24%. Time point denoted: blood at routine non-recurrence follow-up after resection. The receptor was derived from a female donor with early-stage non-small cell lung cancer. This specimen was PBMCs, taken at follow-up.

In nucleotides, the CDR3 is TGTGCCAGCAGTCCGCAGGCCTCGTCCTATGGCTACACCTTC. Residues: CASSPQASSYGYTF. The rearrangement joins TRBV27 to TRBJ1-2; unclear D gene. The CDR3 is made up of 14 amino acids. Trimming pared 5 bases from V and 4 bases from J, leaving 14 bases between. Germline V gene lookup returns CDR1 MNHEY and CDR2 SMNVEV (reference sequence).